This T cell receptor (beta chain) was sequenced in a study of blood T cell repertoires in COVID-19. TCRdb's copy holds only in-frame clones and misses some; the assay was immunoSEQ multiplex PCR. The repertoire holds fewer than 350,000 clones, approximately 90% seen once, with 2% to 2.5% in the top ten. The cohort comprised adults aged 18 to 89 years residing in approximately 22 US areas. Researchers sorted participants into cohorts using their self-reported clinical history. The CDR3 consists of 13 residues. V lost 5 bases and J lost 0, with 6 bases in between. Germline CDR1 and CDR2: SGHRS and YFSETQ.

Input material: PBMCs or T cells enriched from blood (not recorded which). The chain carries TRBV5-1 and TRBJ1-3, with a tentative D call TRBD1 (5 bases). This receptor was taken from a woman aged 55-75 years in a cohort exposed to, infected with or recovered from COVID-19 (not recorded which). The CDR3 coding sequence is TGCGCCAGCAGAGACAGCTCTGGAAACACCATATATTTT. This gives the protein CASRDSSGNTIYF.